This T cell receptor (beta chain) is from a study of blood T cell repertoires in COVID-19. Study information: There were acute and convalescent COVID-19 samples, and they came from the United States, Italy and Spain. T cells, B-cell-depleted T cells, or PBMCs supplied cDNA or gDNA.

In the original workflow: Nucleated cell number was recorded as an estimate derived from reference gene primer amplification. Profiling relied on immunoSEQ multiplex PCR, and the TCRdb table lists in-frame clones only, not all of them. V, J and clone size reflect that table, while D and trimming were determined from the DNA. Of roughly 80,000 clones in the sample, about nine tenths are singletons; the top ten hold about 9.6%. CDR1 is SNHLY and CDR2 is FYNNEI in the germline V gene. This CDR3 contains 13 residues. After removal of 7 bases from V and 5 bases from J, the junction contained 8 bases not matched to a gene.

The sequenced material came from peripheral blood. V and J are TRBV2 and TRBJ2-7, with 7 bases fitting TRBD2. This clonotype originated in a human donor in a cohort sampled during active COVID-19. The CDR3 nucleotides are TGTGCCAGCACACCGAGCGGGGCCCACGAGCAGTACTTC. This encodes CASTPSGAHEQYF.